This TCR beta chain is drawn from a study of T cell responses to AZD1222 COVID-19 vaccine. This CDR3 spans 13 amino acids. Trimming left V 2 bases short and J 7 bases short, with 9 bases between. Profiled with immunoSEQ multiplex PCR; TCRdb holds only in-frame clones, not every one. Of some 200,000 clones detected, roughly 90% appear once; the ten largest clones hold 0.99%. This TCR was sampled from an adult in good health. The material sequenced was peripheral blood, taken on day 0 of AZD1222 vaccination. This sequence joins TRBV12-3 or TRBV12-4 and TRBJ1-3; D not resolved. The CDR3 nucleotides are TGTGCCAGCAGTTTATTTTCGGGGAACACCATATATTTT. It codes for CASSLFSGNTIYF.